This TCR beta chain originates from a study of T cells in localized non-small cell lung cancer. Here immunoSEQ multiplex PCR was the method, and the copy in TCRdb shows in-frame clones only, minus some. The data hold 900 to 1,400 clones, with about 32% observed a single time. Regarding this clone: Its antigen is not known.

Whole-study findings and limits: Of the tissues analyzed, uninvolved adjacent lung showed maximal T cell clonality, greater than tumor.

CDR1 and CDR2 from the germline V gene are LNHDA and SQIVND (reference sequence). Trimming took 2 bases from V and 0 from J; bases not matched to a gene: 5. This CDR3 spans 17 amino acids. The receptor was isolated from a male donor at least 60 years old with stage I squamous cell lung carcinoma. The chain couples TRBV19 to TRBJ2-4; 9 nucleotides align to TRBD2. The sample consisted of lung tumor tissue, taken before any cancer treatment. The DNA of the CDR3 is TGTGCCAGTAGTATATCTAGCGGGGTTCGAGCCAAAAACATTCAGTACTTC. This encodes CASSISSGVRAKNIQYF.